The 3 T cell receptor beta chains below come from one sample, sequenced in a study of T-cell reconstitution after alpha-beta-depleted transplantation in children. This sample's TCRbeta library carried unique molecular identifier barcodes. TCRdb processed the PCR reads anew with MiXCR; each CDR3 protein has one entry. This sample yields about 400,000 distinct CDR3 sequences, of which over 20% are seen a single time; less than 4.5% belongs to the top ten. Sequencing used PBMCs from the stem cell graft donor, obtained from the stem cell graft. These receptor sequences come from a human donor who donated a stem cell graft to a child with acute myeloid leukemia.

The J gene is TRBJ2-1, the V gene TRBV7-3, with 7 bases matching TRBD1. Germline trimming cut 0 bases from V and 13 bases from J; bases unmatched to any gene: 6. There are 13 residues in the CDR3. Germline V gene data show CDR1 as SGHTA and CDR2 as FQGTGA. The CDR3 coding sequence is TGTGCCAGCAGCTTAACCGACAGGGCCTTACAGTTCTTC. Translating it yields CASSLTDRALQFF.

The CDR3 region has the DNA TGTGCCAGCAGCCTCGGGACAGGGGAGCATCAGCCCCAGCATTTT. Its translation: CASSLGTGEHQPQHF. The rearrangement links TRBV7-9 to TRBJ1-5; 10 bases align to TRBD1. CDR3 size: 15 residues. Per germline, CDR1 SEHNR and CDR2 FQNEAQ (reference sequence). J was trimmed by 5 bases and V by 5 bases; bases with no gene match: 6.

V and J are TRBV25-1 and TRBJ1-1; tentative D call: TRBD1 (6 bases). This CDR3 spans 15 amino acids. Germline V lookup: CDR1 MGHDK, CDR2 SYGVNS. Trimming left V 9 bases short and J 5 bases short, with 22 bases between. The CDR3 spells CASLDHRAGETEAFF. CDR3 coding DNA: TGTGCCAGTCTAGACCACAGGGCCGGGGAGACTGAAGCTTTCTTT.